The clone carrying this T cell receptor beta chain was detected only a few times. Antigen unknown. The data stem from a study of T-cell reconstitution after alpha-beta-depleted transplantation in children. The study's findings and limits: Hyperexpanded clones declined; after one year, newly produced T cells mostly supplied diversity. The origin of alpha-beta T cells about two months after transplant was reportedly several hundred expanded graft clones. At day 60, the high TCRbeta diversity found in some patients originated from recipient T cells and thymic progenitors that had survived.

Preparation of the TCRbeta library was carried out with unique molecular identifiers. MiXCR, run by TCRdb on the PCR reads, gives a single entry per CDR3 protein. The data hold 500,000 to 650,000 distinct CDR3 sequences, with 9.5% to 12% observed a single time. The CDR3 extends over 21 amino acids. The trim removed 4 bases at V and 2 bases at J, leaving 16 bases unmatched. Sequenced material: PBMCs, mostly from graft donor cells, taken 180 days after TCRalphabeta/CD19-depleted stem cell transplant. V and J are TRBV12-3 or TRBV12-4 and TRBJ2-1, with TRBD2 matching over 14 bases. This clonotype originated in a female patient between 2 and 15 years old who had a stem cell transplant for aplastic anemia, so the T cells may come from the graft donor. The DNA for the CDR3 is TGTGCCAGCAGTTCAGACAGGGGAACGGGACTAGCGGGAGAACCCTACAATGAGCAGTTCTTC. Translated: CASSSDRGTGLAGEPYNEQFF.